This TCR beta chain came from a study of T cells expressing NK-cell markers. Regarding the study as a whole: Researchers report these clonotypes also headed the CD3+CD56-NKG2C+ fraction in a handful of donors.

The CDR3 loop spans 13 amino acids. Germline V gene data show CDR1 as SNHLY and CDR2 as FYNNEI. The TCR beta cDNA came from 5'RACE template switching with UMIs. With the 5' RACE reads reprocessed, TCRdb shows one record per CDR3 protein and no DNA. This sample's table reports about 460,000 distinct CDR3 sequences. Comment on this clonotype: Its antigen is unknown.

Input material: blood T cells: a sorted CD56 or NKG2C T cell subset, CD4+ or CD8+ T cells, or bulk PBMC T cells (not recorded which). The TCR was taken from a woman between 50 and 59 years old in good health. The chain carries TRBV2 and TRBJ2-3; TCRdb's assignment of TRBD1 cannot be checked, as there is no DNA. The CDR3 loop reads CARQGRGTDTQYF.